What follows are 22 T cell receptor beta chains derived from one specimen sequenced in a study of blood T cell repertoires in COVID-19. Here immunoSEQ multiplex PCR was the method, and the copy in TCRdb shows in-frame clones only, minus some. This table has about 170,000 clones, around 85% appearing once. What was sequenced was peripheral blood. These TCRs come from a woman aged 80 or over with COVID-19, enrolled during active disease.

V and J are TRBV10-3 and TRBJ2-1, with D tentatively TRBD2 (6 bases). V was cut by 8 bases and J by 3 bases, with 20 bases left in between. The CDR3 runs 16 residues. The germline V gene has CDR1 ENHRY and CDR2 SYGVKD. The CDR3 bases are TGTGCCATCGCCCGCCACCTGGAGGGTTACTACAATGAGCAGTTCTTC. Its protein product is CAIARHLEGYYNEQFF.

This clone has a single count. The CDR3 sequence: CASSQDRGTSGRLHYNEQFF. CDR3 DNA sequence: TGTGCCAGCAGCCAAGATAGGGGGACTAGCGGGCGCCTACATTACAATGAGCAGTTCTTC. The chain is built from TRBV4-2 and TRBJ2-1; 12 bases fit TRBD2. CDR1 LGHNA and CDR2 YNFKEQ come from the germline V gene. The junction had 13 bases not matched to a gene; V was cut back by 0 bases and J by 4 bases. The CDR3 contains 20 residues.

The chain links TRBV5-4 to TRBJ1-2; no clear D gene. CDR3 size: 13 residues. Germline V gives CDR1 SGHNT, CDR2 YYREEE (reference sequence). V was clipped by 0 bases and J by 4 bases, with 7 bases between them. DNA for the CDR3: TGTGCCAGCAGCTTGGATACAGCCTATGGCTACACCTTC. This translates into CASSLDTAYGYTF.

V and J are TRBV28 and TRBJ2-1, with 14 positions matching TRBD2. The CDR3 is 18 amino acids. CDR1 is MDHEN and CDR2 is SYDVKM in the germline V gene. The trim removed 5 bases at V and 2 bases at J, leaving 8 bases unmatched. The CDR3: CASSPGTSGSYPYNEQFF. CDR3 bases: TGTGCCAGCAGTCCCGGGACTAGCGGGAGCTATCCCTACAATGAGCAGTTCTTC.

CDR3: CASSQVTSTEAFF. In nucleotides, the CDR3 is TGTGCCAGCAGCCAGGTCACCAGCACTGAAGCTTTCTTT. V usage is TRBV3-1 (or the pseudogene TRBV3-2) and J usage is TRBJ1-1; no reliable D call. Germline V CDR1 and CDR2: LGHDT, YNNKEL (reference sequence). The length of the CDR3 is 13 residues. Trimming took 3 bases from V and 4 from J, leaving 9 bases between them.

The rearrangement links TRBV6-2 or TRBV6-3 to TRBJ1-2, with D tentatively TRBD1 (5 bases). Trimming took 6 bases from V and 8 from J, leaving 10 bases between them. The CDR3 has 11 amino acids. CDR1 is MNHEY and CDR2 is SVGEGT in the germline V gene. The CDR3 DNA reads TGTGCCAGCAGCCGGGGGGGAGGCTACACCTTC. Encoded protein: CASSRGGGYTF.

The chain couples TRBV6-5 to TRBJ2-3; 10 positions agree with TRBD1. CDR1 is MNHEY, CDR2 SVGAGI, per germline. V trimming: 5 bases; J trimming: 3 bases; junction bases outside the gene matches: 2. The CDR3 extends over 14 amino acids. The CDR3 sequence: CASSKDRGTDTQYF. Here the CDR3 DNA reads TGTGCCAGCAGTAAGGACAGGGGGACAGATACGCAGTATTTT.

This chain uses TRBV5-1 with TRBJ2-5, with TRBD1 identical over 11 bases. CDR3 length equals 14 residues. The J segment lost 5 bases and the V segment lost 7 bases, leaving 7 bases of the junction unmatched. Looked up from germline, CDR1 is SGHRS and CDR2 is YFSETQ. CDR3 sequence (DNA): TGCGCCAGCGGACAGGGGGCAGTTACGGAGACCCAGTACTTC. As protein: CASGQGAVTETQYF. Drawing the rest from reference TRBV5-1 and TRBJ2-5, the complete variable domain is KAGVTQTPRYLIKTRGQQVTLSCSPISGHRSVSWYQQTPGQGLQFLFEYFSETQRNKGNFPGRFSGRQFSNSRSEMNVSTLELGDSALYLCASGQGAVTETQYFGPGTRLLVL.

The CDR3 DNA reads TGTGCCAGCAGCTCGACAGGAGAGTTGGACGAGCAGTACTTC. Amino acid sequence: CASSSTGELDEQYF. The chain joins TRBV13 to TRBJ2-7; weak D call: TRBD1 (6 bases). Per germline, CDR1 PRHDT and CDR2 FYEKMQ (reference sequence). Trimming stripped 4 bases from V and 5 bases from J, with 15 bases between. The CDR3 is 14 residues long.

Here the CDR3 reads CASSTDRSYQPQHF. The CDR3 bases are TGTGCCAGCAGTACCGACAGATCCTATCAGCCCCAGCATTTT. The rearrangement links TRBV28 to TRBJ1-5; D might be TRBD1 (5 bases). V was trimmed by 5 bases and J by 5 bases, leaving 13 bases between them. Germline-derived CDR1 and CDR2 are MDHEN and SYDVKM. CDR3 size: 14 residues. Complete variable domain (other parts from reference TRBV28 and TRBJ1-5): DVKVTQSSRYLVKRTGEKVFLECVQDMDHENMFWYRQDPGLGLRLIYFSYDVKMKEKGDIPEGYSVSREKKERFSLILESASTNQTSMYLCASSTDRSYQPQHFGDGTRLSIL.

This chain's CDR3 is CATSRDQAGSTDTQYF. In nucleotides, the CDR3 is TGTGCCACCAGCAGGGACCAAGCGGGAAGCACAGATACGCAGTATTTT. The chain combines TRBV15 with TRBJ2-3; 7 nucleotides align to TRBD2. Looked up from germline, CDR1 is LNHNV and CDR2 is YYDKDF (reference sequence). The junction had 6 bases not matched to a gene; V was cut back by 3 bases and J by 0 bases. The CDR3 spans 16 residues. Looking up the rest from reference TRBV15 and TRBJ2-3 gives the full variable domain: DAMVIQNPRYQVTQFGKPVTLSCSQTLNHNVMYWYQQKSSQAPKLLFHYYDKDFNNEADTPDNFQSRRPNTSFCFLDIRSPGLGDTAMYLCATSRDQAGSTDTQYFGPGTRLTVL.

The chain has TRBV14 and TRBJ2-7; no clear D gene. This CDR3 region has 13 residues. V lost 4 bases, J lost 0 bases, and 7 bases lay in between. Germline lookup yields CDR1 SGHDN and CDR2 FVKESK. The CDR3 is CASSLSNSYEQYF. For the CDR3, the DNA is TGTGCCAGCAGCCTTAGCAACTCCTACGAGCAGTACTTC.

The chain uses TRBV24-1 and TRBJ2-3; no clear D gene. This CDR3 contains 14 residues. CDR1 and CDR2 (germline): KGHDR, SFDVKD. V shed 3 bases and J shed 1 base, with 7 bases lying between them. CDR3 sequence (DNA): TGTGCCACCAGTGATCCGGGTGGCACAGATACGCAGTATTTT. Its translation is CATSDPGGTDTQYF.

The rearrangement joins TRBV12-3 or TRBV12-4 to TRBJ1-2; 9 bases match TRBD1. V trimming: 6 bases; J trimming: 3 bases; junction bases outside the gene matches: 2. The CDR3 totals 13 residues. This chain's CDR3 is CASSRDRDYGYTF. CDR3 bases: TGTGCCAGCAGCCGGGACAGGGACTATGGCTACACCTTC.

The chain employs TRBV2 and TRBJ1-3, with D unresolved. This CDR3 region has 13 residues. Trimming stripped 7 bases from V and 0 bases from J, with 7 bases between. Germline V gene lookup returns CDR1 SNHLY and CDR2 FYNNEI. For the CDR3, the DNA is TGTGCCAGCAAACGGGACTCTGGAAACACCATATATTTT. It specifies CASKRDSGNTIYF.

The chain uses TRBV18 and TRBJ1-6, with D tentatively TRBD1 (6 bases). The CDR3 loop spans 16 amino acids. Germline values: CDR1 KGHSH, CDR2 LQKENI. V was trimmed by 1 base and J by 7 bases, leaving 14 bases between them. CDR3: CASSPRGGGRNSPLHF. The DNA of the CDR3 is TGTGCCAGCTCACCACGAGGGGGGGGACGGAATTCACCCCTCCACTTT.

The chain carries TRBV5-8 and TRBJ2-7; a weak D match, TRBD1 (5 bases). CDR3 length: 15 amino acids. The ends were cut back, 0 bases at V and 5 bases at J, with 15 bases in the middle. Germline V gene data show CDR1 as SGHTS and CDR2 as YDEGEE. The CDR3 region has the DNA TGTGCCAGCAGCTTGGCTCCAGGGAAAATAAACGAGCAGTACTTC. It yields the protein CASSLAPGKINEQYF. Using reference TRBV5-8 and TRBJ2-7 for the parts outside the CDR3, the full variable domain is EAGVTQSPTHLIKTRGQQATLRCSPISGHTSVYWYQQALGLGLQFLLWYDEGEERNRGNFPPRFSGRQFPNYSSELNVNALELEDSALYLCASSLAPGKINEQYFGPGTRLTVT.

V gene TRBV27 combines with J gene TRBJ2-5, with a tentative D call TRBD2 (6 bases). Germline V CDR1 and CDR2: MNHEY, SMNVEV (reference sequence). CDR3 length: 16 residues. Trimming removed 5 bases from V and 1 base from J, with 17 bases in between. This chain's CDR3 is CASSRAGTLTQETQYF. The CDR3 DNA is TGTGCCAGCAGTCGTGCGGGGACCCTTACCCAAGAGACCCAGTACTTC.

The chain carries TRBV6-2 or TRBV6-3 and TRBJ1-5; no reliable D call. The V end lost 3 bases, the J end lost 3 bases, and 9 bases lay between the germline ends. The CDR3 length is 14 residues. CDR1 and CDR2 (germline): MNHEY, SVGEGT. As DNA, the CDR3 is TGTGCCAGCAGTTATCGGCAGGCCAATCAGCCCCAGCATTTT. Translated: CASSYRQANQPQHF.

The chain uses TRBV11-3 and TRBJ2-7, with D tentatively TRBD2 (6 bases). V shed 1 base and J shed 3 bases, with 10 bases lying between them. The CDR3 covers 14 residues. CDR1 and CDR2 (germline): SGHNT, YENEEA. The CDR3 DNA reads TGTGCCAGCAGCTTAGGACTAGGCAACTACGAGCAGTACTTC. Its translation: CASSLGLGNYEQYF.

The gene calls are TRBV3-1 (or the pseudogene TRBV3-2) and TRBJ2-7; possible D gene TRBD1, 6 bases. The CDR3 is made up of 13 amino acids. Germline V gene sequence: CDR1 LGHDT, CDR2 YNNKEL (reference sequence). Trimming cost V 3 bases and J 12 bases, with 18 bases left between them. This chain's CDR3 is CASSQGITGNGYF. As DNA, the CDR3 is TGTGCCAGCAGCCAGGGAATCACAGGGAATGGGTACTTC.

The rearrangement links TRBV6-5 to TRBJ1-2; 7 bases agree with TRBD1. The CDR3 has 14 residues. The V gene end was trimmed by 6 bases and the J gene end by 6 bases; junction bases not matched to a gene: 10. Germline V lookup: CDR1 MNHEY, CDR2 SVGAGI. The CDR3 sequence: CASRRQGGGDGYTF. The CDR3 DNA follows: TGTGCCAGCAGACGACAGGGTGGTGGGGATGGCTACACCTTC.